There are a few counts of the clone carrying this T cell receptor (beta chain). Its antigen remains unknown. The record originates from a study of T cell repertoires in cytomegalovirus infection. Germline V gives CDR1 MNHNY, CDR2 SVGAGI (reference sequence). CDR3 length: 15 residues. V lost 0 bases, J lost 10 bases, and 13 bases lay in between. TCRdb itself ran the reads through MiXCR, one entry per CDR3 protein. This table holds about 920,000 distinct CDR3 sequences, approximately 33% found once. V gene TRBV6-6 combines with J gene TRBJ1-6; D remains ambiguous. The sample consisted of cultured CD8+ T cells from PBMCs, taken from culture after CMV antigen stimulation. The origin of this receptor is a human donor in good health (CMV status not recorded). Some clones in this sample may be carry-over from other donors' samples. In nucleotides, the CDR3 is TGTGCCAGCAGTTACTCAGACAACCGCGGATCACCCCTCCACTTT. Encoded protein: CASSYSDNRGSPLHF.